This record concerns one T cell receptor (beta chain) sequence. Its target is unknown. PCR was performed using 60 Vbeta and 13 Jbeta primers. Clones were sequenced by immunoSEQ multiplex PCR, and TCRdb holds only the in-frame ones, with some missing. The sample holds 100,000 to 150,000 clones; more than 55% are singletons and the top ten take about 1.6%. The entry originates in a study of cytomegalovirus exposure and HLA in healthy donors. Regarding the study as a whole: According to a later analysis, most TCR beta chains associated with CMV appeared HLA-restricted. The authors listed about 170 TCR beta chains as cytomegalovirus-associated.

The V gene's germline CDR1 is MNHNY and CDR2 SVGAGI (reference sequence). V was pared by 2 bases and J by 6 bases, with 14 bases between. This CDR3 has 14 residues. Sequencing input: PBMCs. The TCR originated in a man in his late teens or twenties in good health and CMV-seronegative. The chain links TRBV6-6 to TRBJ2-7; D ambiguous. Here the CDR3 reads CASSYARVLAEQYF. The CDR3, as DNA: TGTGCCAGCAGTTACGCACGGGTTTTGGCCGAGCAGTACTTC.